This entry features one TCR beta chain sequence. What it recognizes is unknown. The data are from a study of CD8 T cells in ankylosing spondylitis. Study outcomes and limitations: With a CD8+ phenotype, disease-linked clones were relatively rare in peripheral blood. Enrichment of disease-linked clones was reportedly significant in matched ankylosing spondylitis synovial fluid.

Per the germline V gene, CDR1 is SGHAT and CDR2 is FQNNGV. This CDR3 is 15 amino acids long. V dropped 4 bases and J dropped 8; count of bases not matched to a gene: 9. Library preparation for TCR beta used quantitative 5'-RACE with molecular barcodes. TCRdb re-derived calls from the 5' RACE reads in MiXCR, one entry per CDR3 protein. The table lists about 140,000 distinct CDR3 sequences, about 6.7% of them singletons, with 9.5% to 15% in the top ten. V gene TRBV11-2 combines with J gene TRBJ1-3, with 9 positions matching TRBD1. Sequenced: blood, either unsorted or a sorted T cell fraction (not recorded which). The sequence derives from a female donor with ankylosing spondylitis or in good health (not recorded which). The CDR3 loop is CASSSRGDRVDTIYF. The CDR3 nucleotides read TGTGCCAGCAGCTCCCGCGGGGACAGGGTGGACACCATATATTTT.